A single sample gave rise to the 20 T cell receptor beta chains below, sequenced in a study of cytomegalovirus exposure and HLA in healthy donors. Only in-frame clones appear in the TCRdb table, and some are missing; sequencing was by immunoSEQ multiplex PCR. The sample includes 120,000 to 150,000 clones, approximately 93% of them seen just once. Material: PBMCs. The receptors were gathered from a young man in good health and CMV-seronegative.

The chain links TRBV6-5 to TRBJ2-7, with 8 bases identical to TRBD1. The V and J ends lost 4 bases and 7 bases, in that order; junction bases with no gene match: 12. This CDR3 is built from 15 residues. The germline V gene encodes CDR1 MNHEY and CDR2 SVGAGI. CDR3 loop: CASSSLRTGNREQYV. The CDR3 DNA follows: TGTGCCAGCAGTTCCCTAAGGACAGGGAATAGAGAGCAGTACGTC.

The gene calls are TRBV27 and TRBJ2-5; D uncertain. The CDR3 runs 11 residues. The V end lost 2 bases, the J end lost 9 bases, and 7 bases lay between the germline ends. CDR1 is MNHEY and CDR2 is SMNVEV in the germline V gene (reference sequence). DNA for the CDR3: TGTGCCAGCAGTTTACCCCCCGCCCAGTACTTC. Protein: CASSLPPAQYF.

This sequence joins TRBV9 and TRBJ2-5, with TRBD1 identical over 10 bases. The CDR3 has 16 residues. Per germline, CDR1 SGDLS and CDR2 YYNGEE. Germline trimming cut 0 bases from V and 4 bases from J; bases unmatched to any gene: 6. Here the CDR3 DNA reads TGTGCCAGCAGCGTAGCAGGGACAGGGGTTCGAGAGACCCAGTACTTC. Amino acid sequence: CASSVAGTGVRETQYF.

This rearrangement joins TRBV7-2 to TRBJ1-3, with 7 bases aligning to TRBD1. Looked up from germline, CDR1 is SGHTA and CDR2 is FQGNSA. The V and J ends lost 5 bases and 4 bases, in that order; junction bases with no gene match: 8. This CDR3 contains 15 residues. The CDR3 nucleotides are TGTGCCAGCAGCACAAGACAGGGTTCAGGAAACACCATATATTTT. Amino acid sequence: CASSTRQGSGNTIYF.

CDR3 in DNA: TGTGCCAGCAGCAAAGCGGACTCCTCCTACGAGCAGTACGTC. Translating gives CASSKADSSYEQYV. The chain uses TRBV21-1 and TRBJ2-7; the D call TRBD2 from the table was never checked on the DNA. TRBV21-1 is labeled a pseudogene. The CDR3 is 14 amino acids.

In this sample, this clone turned up once. The rearrangement joins TRBV5-1 to TRBJ1-3; the D is unclear. Germline CDR1 and CDR2: SGHRS and YFSETQ. Trimming took 3 bases from V and 1 from J, leaving 14 bases between them. The CDR3 is 16 residues long. The CDR3 DNA is TGCGCCAGCAGCTGGACTGGGGATCGTTCTGGAAACACCATATATTTT. It translates to CASSWTGDRSGNTIYF.

V gene TRBV6-6 combines with J gene TRBJ1-1, with TRBD1 as a possible D gene (5 bases). CDR3 size: 14 residues. With 6 bases removed from V and 2 bases from J, the gap between germline ends came to 13 bases. Germline assignment: CDR1 MNHNY and CDR2 SVGAGI (reference sequence). CDR3: CASSGRGDNTEAFF. CDR3 DNA sequence: TGTGCCAGCAGCGGGAGAGGGGACAACACTGAAGCTTTCTTT.

The rearrangement uses TRBV5-1 and TRBJ1-6; D is undetermined. Germline V gene sequence: CDR1 SGHRS, CDR2 YFSETQ. The CDR3 runs to 15 residues. V lost 2 bases and J 4 bases, leaving 10 bases between the germline ends. The CDR3 protein is CASSFYTGYNSPLHF. Here the CDR3 DNA reads TGCGCCAGCAGCTTTTATACGGGTTATAATTCACCCCTCCACTTT.

As DNA, the CDR3 is TGCGCCAGCAGGCGGGAGCCCAGCCCCGACGAGCAGTACTTC. This gives the protein CASRREPSPDEQYF. This rearrangement joins TRBV5-1 to TRBJ2-7; 7 positions match TRBD2. The V gene's germline CDR1 is SGHRS and CDR2 YFSETQ. Trimming cost V 5 bases and J 5 bases; bases outside gene matches: 10. The CDR3 has 14 residues.

This clone was picked up a small number of times. J is TRBJ2-3 and V is TRBV9; TRBD2 matches 12 bases. Per germline, CDR1 SGDLS and CDR2 YYNGEE. J was trimmed by 4 bases and V by 0 bases; bases with no gene match: 3. The CDR3 totals 16 residues. Written as DNA, the CDR3 is TGTGCCAGCAGCGTAGTCCTAGCGGGGGGGCCAGATACGCAGTATTTT. It specifies CASSVVLAGGPDTQYF.

The V and J genes are TRBV15 and TRBJ1-1, with D hard to call. The CDR3 is made up of 13 amino acids. Germline assignment: CDR1 LNHNV and CDR2 YYDKDF (reference sequence). V was pared by 8 bases and J by 0 bases, with 10 bases between. The CDR3 is CATQSGLNTEAFF. CDR3 in DNA: TGTGCCACCCAGAGCGGATTGAACACTGAAGCTTTCTTT.

The chain links TRBV4-1 to TRBJ2-3; 13 bases are a match to TRBD2. Germline loops: CDR1 MGHRA, CDR2 YSYEKL. Trimming cost V 4 bases and J 2 bases; bases outside gene matches: 6. The CDR3 consists of 17 residues. The CDR3, as DNA: TGCGCCAGCAGCCTCCGGACTAGCGGGGGTCACACAGATACGCAGTATTTT. It translates to CASSLRTSGGHTDTQYF.

J is TRBJ2-7 and V is TRBV27; 9 bases align to TRBD1. Trimming at V came to 3 bases and at J to 6 bases, leaving 9 bases not matched to a gene. The V gene's germline CDR1 is MNHEY and CDR2 SMNVEV (reference sequence). CDR3 length: 15 amino acids. CDR3 DNA sequence: TGTGCCAGCAGTTTGGAGGGACAGGGTCCGGGCGAGCAGTACTTC. It is translated as CASSLEGQGPGEQYF.

This chain connects TRBV29-1 to TRBJ1-1; 9 positions match TRBD1. Germline CDR1 is SQVTM and CDR2 is ANQGSEA. The trim removed 6 bases at V and 1 base at J, leaving 3 bases unmatched. The CDR3 is 13 amino acids. CDR3 in amino acids: CSVTGQGNTEAFF. In nucleotides, the CDR3 is TGCAGCGTAACGGGACAGGGGAACACTGAAGCTTTCTTT.

This chain joins TRBV10-1 and TRBJ2-1; 8 bases map to TRBD1. V dropped 1 base and J dropped 0; count of bases not matched to a gene: 2. The CDR3 has 16 residues. Germline CDR1 and CDR2: WNHNN and SYGVQD (reference sequence). CDR3 loop: CASSEYTGGSYNEQFF. The CDR3 bases are TGCGCCAGCAGTGAGTACACAGGGGGCTCCTACAATGAGCAGTTCTTC.

The chain is built from TRBV6-4 and TRBJ2-3, with 8 bases identical to TRBD2. There are 16 residues in the CDR3. With 4 bases clipped from V and 2 bases from J, the junction kept 8 bases outside the gene matches. The V gene's germline CDR1 is MRHNA and CDR2 SNTAGT. This CDR3 is CASSVETGGPTDTQYF. CDR3 sequence (DNA): TGTGCCAGCAGTGTTGAAACGGGGGGGCCCACAGATACGCAGTATTTT.

The chain recombines TRBV27 with TRBJ2-6; 7 bases are a match to TRBD2. Germline loops: CDR1 MNHEY, CDR2 SMNVEV (reference sequence). The CDR3 totals 17 residues. Germline trimming cut 2 bases from V and 0 bases from J; bases unmatched to any gene: 4. The CDR3 DNA reads TGTGCCAGCAGTTTAAGCGGGATGGGCTCTGGGGCCAACGTCCTGACTTTC. This encodes CASSLSGMGSGANVLTF.

The gene calls are TRBV7-9 and TRBJ2-5; 8 nucleotides match TRBD1. This CDR3 has 16 amino acids. The germline V gene has CDR1 SEHNR and CDR2 FQNEAQ (reference sequence). Trimming at V came to 5 bases and at J to 3 bases, leaving 11 bases not matched to a gene. The CDR3 is CASSLFQGAREETQYF. The CDR3 nucleotides read TGTGCCAGCAGCCTTTTCCAGGGGGCGAGGGAAGAGACCCAGTACTTC.

The chain has TRBV9 and TRBJ1-1, with D possibly matching TRBD1 (6 bases). This CDR3 is 14 amino acids long. V lost 4 bases, J lost 4 bases, and 14 bases lay in between. Germline CDR1 reads SGDLS; CDR2 reads YYNGEE. The CDR3 DNA is TGTGCCAGCAGCCGAGGGGGGGCGACCACTGAAGCTTTCTTT. It specifies CASSRGGATTEAFF.

The V and J genes are TRBV5-1 and TRBJ1-4; 9 bases align to TRBD1. Germline V gene sequence: CDR1 SGHRS, CDR2 YFSETQ. The CDR3 has 14 residues. V dropped 3 bases and J dropped 12; count of bases not matched to a gene: 9. Written as DNA, the CDR3 is TGCGCCAGCAGCTGGAGGGGACAGGGAGATGAACTGTTTTTT. It translates to CASSWRGQGDELFF. Full variable domain (outside the CDR3, taken from reference TRBV5-1 and TRBJ1-4): KAGVTQTPRYLIKTRGQQVTLSCSPISGHRSVSWYQQTPGQGLQFLFEYFSETQRNKGNFPGRFSGRQFSNSRSEMNVSTLELGDSALYLCASSWRGQGDELFFGSGTQLSVL.